Presented here are 31 T cell receptor beta chains from one specimen sequenced in a study of T cells in localized non-small cell lung cancer. Produced via immunoSEQ multiplex PCR; TCRdb's table is partial and in-frame only. The profile shows approximately 63,000 clones, approximately 90% of them singletons. The sequenced sample was peripheral blood, obtained before any cancer treatment. The receptors were sampled from a man between 40 and 70 years old with stage I squamous cell lung carcinoma.

The V and J genes are TRBV7-8 and TRBJ2-7; TRBD2 is a possible D gene (5 bases). Germline CDR1 reads SGHVS; CDR2 reads FQNEAQ. With 5 bases removed from V and 0 bases from J, the gap between germline ends came to 14 bases. The CDR3 totals 15 residues. As DNA, the CDR3 is TGTGCCAGCAGCCCCTTCGGGGATAGCTCCTACGAGCAGTACTTC. It codes for CASSPFGDSSYEQYF.

The chain recombines TRBV7-2 with TRBJ2-7; a weak D match, TRBD1 (6 bases). Germline CDR1 is SGHTA and CDR2 is FQGNSA. V lost 5 bases and J 3 bases, leaving 14 bases between the germline ends. The CDR3 has 14 amino acids. The CDR3 reads CASSPRDKNYEQYF. In nucleotides, the CDR3 is TGTGCCAGCAGCCCTCGGGACAAAAACTACGAGCAGTACTTC.

The rearrangement uses TRBV12-2 and TRBJ2-1; no DNA check was done on the table's D call, TRBD2. TRBV12-2 is given as a pseudogene. The CDR3 extends over 19 amino acids. The CDR3 DNA follows: TGTGCAAGTCGCTTAGAGCTCTCAAACTTTTTAGCCCAACACAATGAGCAGTTCTTC. Translating it yields CASRLELSNFLAQHNEQFF.

The gene calls are TRBV10-3 and TRBJ2-5, with D hard to call. Germline V gene lookup returns CDR1 ENHRY and CDR2 SYGVKD. CDR3 length: 12 amino acids. The V end lost 3 bases, the J end lost 1 base, and 3 bases lay between the germline ends. The CDR3 region is CAISDPQETQYF. As DNA, the CDR3 is TGTGCCATCAGTGACCCCCAAGAGACCCAGTACTTC.

This clone was recorded a few times. V usage is TRBV6-1 and J usage is TRBJ1-2; D possibly corresponds to TRBD1 (5 bases). CDR3 size: 13 residues. The V gene's germline CDR1 is MNHNS and CDR2 SASEGT. Between the trimmed V and J ends, which lost 3 bases and 4 bases, there was a span of 9 bases. CDR3: CASSERQIYGYTF. For the CDR3, the DNA is TGTGCCAGCAGTGAGCGACAGATCTATGGCTACACCTTC.

The gene calls are TRBV6-5 and TRBJ1-3; D might be TRBD1 (6 bases). Trimming shortened V by 9 bases and J by 5 bases, and 20 bases separated the two germline ends. Germline CDR1 and CDR2: MNHEY and SVGAGI. The CDR3 sequence is 15 residues long. The CDR3 sequence is CASIDLGARRNTIYF. CDR3 sequence (DNA): TGTGCCAGTATCGATTTGGGGGCGCGAAGAAACACCATATATTTT.

V and J are TRBV15 and TRBJ1-1; possible D gene TRBD1, 6 bases. The CDR3 has 14 residues. Between the trimmed V and J ends, which lost 3 bases and 5 bases, there was a span of 13 bases. The germline gives CDR1 LNHNV, CDR2 YYDKDF (reference sequence). In DNA, the CDR3 is TGTGCCACCAGCAGGCGGACAGAGGGAACTGAAGCTTTCTTT. This encodes CATSRRTEGTEAFF. The whole variable domain, remainder taken from reference TRBV15 and TRBJ1-1, is DAMVIQNPRYQVTQFGKPVTLSCSQTLNHNVMYWYQQKSSQAPKLLFHYYDKDFNNEADTPDNFQSRRPNTSFCFLDIRSPGLGDTAMYLCATSRRTEGTEAFFGQGTRLTVV.

This chain links TRBV27 with TRBJ2-7; D is possibly TRBD2 (7 bases). This CDR3 contains 15 residues. The ends were cut back, 4 bases at V and 4 bases at J, with 17 bases in the middle. In germline, CDR1 is MNHEY, CDR2 SMNVEV (reference sequence). CDR3 DNA: TGTGCCAGCAGTTCCCCGGGGGAGGGGGGGTACGAGCAGTACTTC. It is translated as CASSSPGEGGYEQYF.

This chain uses TRBV2 with TRBJ2-1; 8 nucleotides agree with TRBD2. The length of the CDR3 is 15 residues. From germline, CDR1 is SNHLY and CDR2 FYNNEI. The ends lost 8 bases at V and 4 bases at J; junction bases unmatched: 10. The CDR3 region is CASVLSGSRYNEQFF. The CDR3 DNA is TGTGCCAGCGTACTGAGCGGGAGTAGGTACAATGAGCAGTTCTTC.

The chain uses TRBV4-3 and TRBJ1-1; D gene unclear. V lost 0 bases to trimming and J lost 9 bases, with 11 bases between them. Germline V gene sequence: CDR1 LGHNA, CDR2 YSLEER. CDR3 length equals 13 residues. This chain's CDR3 is CASSQDLGQKAFF. The CDR3 DNA reads as TGCGCCAGCAGCCAAGATCTAGGCCAAAAAGCTTTCTTT.

The chain couples TRBV6-1 to TRBJ2-7, with D maybe TRBD2 (6 bases). Between the trimmed V and J ends, which lost 0 bases and 2 bases, there was a span of 17 bases. The germline V gene has CDR1 MNHNS and CDR2 SASEGT. The CDR3 length is 17 residues. Here the CDR3 reads CASSEAPPSSEPYEQYF. Here the CDR3 DNA reads TGTGCCAGCAGTGAAGCCCCTCCTTCTAGCGAGCCCTACGAGCAGTACTTC.

Concerning this clone: The identical CDR3 is also encoded by other nucleotide sequences in the sample. The V gene is TRBV6-1, the J gene TRBJ2-6, with 10 bases that match TRBD2. The junction had 3 bases not matched to a gene; V was cut back by 4 bases and J by 0 bases. Germline CDR1 is MNHNS and CDR2 is SASEGT. The CDR3 is made up of 17 amino acids. The DNA of the CDR3 is TGTGCCAGCAGTGTAGGACTAGCGGTCTCTGGGGCCAACGTCCTGACTTTC. Its protein product is CASSVGLAVSGANVLTF.

This rearrangement joins TRBV5-4 to TRBJ2-3; the match to TRBD2 covers 8 bases. Germline CDR1 SGHNT, CDR2 YYREEE (reference sequence). The CDR3 is made up of 15 amino acids. J lost 6 bases, V lost 0 bases, and 6 bases had no gene match. CDR3 sequence reads: CASSLAGTRADTQYF. CDR3 nucleotides: TGTGCCAGCAGCTTGGCGGGGACTAGGGCCGATACGCAGTATTTT.

The V gene is TRBV5-8, the J gene TRBJ2-2, with D perhaps matching TRBD1 (6 bases). This CDR3 has 14 residues. V was cut by 3 bases and J by 4 bases, with 10 bases left in between. Germline V gene data show CDR1 as SGHTS and CDR2 as YDEGEE. CDR3 protein: CASSSGGPTGELFF. The CDR3 DNA reads as TGTGCCAGCAGCTCTGGGGGCCCCACCGGGGAGCTGTTTTTT.

V gene TRBV5-6 combines with J gene TRBJ1-5; D is unresolved. Germline CDR1 is SGHDT and CDR2 is YYEEEE. Trimming removed 4 bases at V and 3 bases at J, with 8 bases between. The CDR3 loop spans 13 amino acids. The chain's CDR3 is CASSPDPNQPQHF. The DNA of the CDR3 is TGTGCCAGCAGCCCGGATCCCAATCAGCCCCAGCATTTT.

The CDR3, as DNA: TGTGCCAGCAGCCAGAACAGACAGTTAAGCTACGAGCAGTACTTC. Protein sequence: CASSQNRQLSYEQYF. The chain employs TRBV28 and TRBJ2-7; tentatively, D is TRBD1 (5 bases). Per the germline V gene, CDR1 is MDHEN and CDR2 is SYDVKM. Between the trimmed V and J ends, which lost 6 bases and 3 bases, there was a span of 18 bases. The CDR3 length is 15 residues.

This chain uses TRBV25-1 with TRBJ2-5, with D uncertain. The J call may not be correct, given that the DNA end is closer to TRBJ2-7. The CDR3 is made up of 14 amino acids. Germline values: CDR1 MGHDK, CDR2 SYGVNS. CDR3 in amino acids: CASSEKRSPYEQYF. As DNA, the CDR3 is TGTGCCAGCAGTGAGAAACGGTCCCCCTACGAGCAGTACTTC.

V gene TRBV2 combines with J gene TRBJ2-7; D remains ambiguous. CDR1 SNHLY and CDR2 FYNNEI come from the germline V gene. The CDR3 has 13 residues. Trimming removed 10 bases at V and 0 bases at J, with 13 bases between. For the CDR3, the DNA is TGTGCCAACCAGGCACAGCCCTCCTACGAGCAGTACTTC. It codes for CANQAQPSYEQYF.

The rearrangement uses TRBV7-2 and TRBJ2-7, with 7 bases aligning to TRBD1. The CDR3 length is 15 residues. The ends lost 3 bases at V and 3 bases at J; junction bases unmatched: 8. Per germline, CDR1 SGHTA and CDR2 FQGNSA. This CDR3 reads CASSFPQGVGYEQYF. The CDR3 bases are TGTGCCAGCAGCTTCCCCCAGGGGGTCGGCTACGAGCAGTACTTC.

V and J are TRBV14 and TRBJ2-3; perhaps TRBD1 as D (8 bases). CDR1 is SGHDN, CDR2 FVKESK, per germline. V was cut by 5 bases and J by 4 bases, with 19 bases left in between. The CDR3 loop spans 16 amino acids. CDR3 DNA sequence: TGTGCCAGCAGCTCTTACAGGGGGGGACGTGCAGATACGCAGTATTTT. Translation gives CASSSYRGGRADTQYF.

The rearrangement uses TRBV19 and TRBJ1-2; D ambiguous. This CDR3 is 14 amino acids long. Germline V gene sequence: CDR1 LNHDA, CDR2 SQIVND (reference sequence). The V gene lost 7 bases and the J gene lost 3 bases, with 15 bases spanning the gap. The CDR3 spells CASMGVGRDYGYTF. The CDR3 DNA reads as TGTGCCAGTATGGGCGTCGGGAGAGACTATGGCTACACCTTC.

The table lists this clone with a count of one. The CDR3 sequence is CASSQDDSRSGANVLTF. CDR3 nucleotide sequence: TGCGCCAGCAGCCAAGATGACAGCCGCTCTGGGGCCAACGTCCTGACTTTC. V is TRBV4-3 and J is TRBJ2-6; a weak D match, TRBD1 (5 bases). This CDR3 is built from 17 residues. The V end lost 0 bases, the J end lost 0 bases, and 9 bases lay between the germline ends. CDR1 and CDR2 (germline): LGHNA, YSLEER.

The chain joins TRBV7-9 to TRBJ2-1, with 12 bases fitting TRBD2. Germline V gene sequence: CDR1 SEHNR, CDR2 FQNEAQ (reference sequence). V lost 8 bases, J lost 4 bases, and 0 bases stayed unmatched. The length of the CDR3 is 13 residues. The CDR3 region has the DNA TGTGCCAGCGGACTAGCGGGGTACAATGAGCAGTTCTTC. Translating gives CASGLAGYNEQFF.

J is TRBJ2-1 and V is TRBV6-4; 9 positions agree with TRBD2. This CDR3 contains 15 residues. The germline V gene encodes CDR1 MRHNA and CDR2 SNTAGT. With V trimmed by 2 bases and J by 7 bases, 6 bases remained unmatched. CDR3 in amino acids: CASSDMAGGWNEQFF. The CDR3 DNA sequence: TGTGCCAGCAGTGACATGGCGGGAGGGTGGAATGAGCAGTTCTTC.

J is TRBJ2-7 and V is TRBV27; 9 bases agree with TRBD1. This CDR3 comprises 16 residues. J was trimmed by 7 bases and V by 5 bases; bases with no gene match: 15. Germline V gene sequence: CDR1 MNHEY, CDR2 SMNVEV (reference sequence). The CDR3 reads CASSLPGQGSSREQYF. The CDR3 DNA reads as TGTGCCAGCAGTCTCCCGGGACAGGGTTCATCGAGGGAGCAGTACTTC.

Regarding this clone: The junction differs from germline at one of its ends, possibly a read error. This same CDR3 is encoded by further DNA sequences in the sample. This chain joins TRBV7-9 and TRBJ2-3; maybe TRBD2 (6 bases). Germline CDR1 is SEHNR and CDR2 is FQNEAQ (reference sequence). The CDR3 totals 16 residues. The CDR3 DNA follows: TGTGCCAGCAGCTTAAGGAGCGGGTCTAGCACAGATACGCAATATTTT. As protein: CASSLRSGSSTDTQYF.

The chain links TRBV11-2 to TRBJ2-7; D remains unclear. This CDR3 has 13 amino acids. Germline assignment: CDR1 SGHAT and CDR2 FQNNGV. Trimming removed 5 bases at V and 0 bases at J, with 8 bases between. CDR3 nucleotides: TGTGCCAGCAGCACAAGTGCCTCCTACGAGCAGTACTTC. Encoded protein: CASSTSASYEQYF.

The chain joins TRBV28 to TRBJ2-2, with 7 nucleotides matching TRBD1. V lost 3 bases and J lost 3; bases outside the gene matches: 1. Per germline, CDR1 MDHEN and CDR2 SYDVKM. The CDR3 is made up of 14 amino acids. The CDR3 DNA reads as TGTGCCAGCAGTTTTGACAGGGACACCGGGGAGCTGTTTTTT. Amino acids: CASSFDRDTGELFF.

V usage is TRBV23-1 and J usage is TRBJ1-2; D is possibly TRBD1 (5 bases). TRBV23-1 is filed as an ORF, its function uncertain. Trimming pared 7 bases from V and 5 bases from J, leaving 23 bases between. The CDR3 has 16 amino acids. CDR3 coding DNA: TGCGCCAGCACTCGGGGCAAGGCAGTTAGGGATTATGGCTACACCTTC. Its translation: CASTRGKAVRDYGYTF.

The chain has TRBV6-5 and TRBJ1-2; 8 nucleotides line up with TRBD1. The junction had 10 bases not matched to a gene; V was cut back by 8 bases and J by 8 bases. CDR1 MNHEY and CDR2 SVGAGI come from the germline V gene. The CDR3 loop spans 13 amino acids. This CDR3 reads CASAAGTGRGYTF. CDR3 in DNA: TGTGCCAGCGCAGCGGGGACAGGCAGAGGCTACACCTTC.

The chain employs TRBV27 and TRBJ2-2; TRBD1 matches 9 bases. V was clipped by 3 bases and J by 13 bases; unmatched bases: 6. The V gene's germline CDR1 is MNHEY and CDR2 SMNVEV (reference sequence). The CDR3 has 13 residues. CDR3 DNA: TGTGCCAGCAGTTTCCAAACAGGGGGCGGGCTGTTTTTT. Residues: CASSFQTGGGLFF.